Reported below is one T cell receptor (beta chain). As yet, its antigen is unknown. TCRdb passed the 5' RACE reads through MiXCR, listing each CDR3 protein once. The table shows 7,500 to 10,000 distinct CDR3 sequences, with roughly 27% occurring only once. Tregs were sorted as CD4+CD25+CD127-/low cells. Study-wide findings and caveats: The TCR gene usage of tumor memory CD4+ T cells clustered together with blood and lymph node memory CD4+ cells and with lymph node naive CD4+ cells. The larger cohort examined one V-J beta rearrangement, not whole repertoires.

The sample taken for sequencing was Tregs sorted from blood. This TCR was recovered from a female donor with breast cancer.

The CDR3 sequence: CASSRGSGSEAFF. Here the CDR3 DNA reads TGTGCCAGCAGCCGGGGATCGGGCTCTGAAGCTTTCTTT. The chain has TRBV5-4 and TRBJ1-1, with D unresolved. With 4 bases removed from V and 6 bases from J, the gap between germline ends came to 13 bases. From germline, CDR1 is SGHNT and CDR2 YYREEE (reference sequence). The CDR3 covers 13 residues.